This T cell receptor (beta chain) was sequenced in a study of cytomegalovirus exposure and HLA in healthy donors. PCR amplification relied on 60 Vbeta primers (plus 13 Jbeta primers). This table comes from immunoSEQ multiplex PCR, and its TCRdb copy is limited to in-frame clones, with some not included. This table has roughly 180,000 clones, 79% appearing once. General study findings and limits: In an earlier analysis, productive rearrangement rates for most beta V segments clustered near 87% or 30%. Investigators reported about 160 TCR beta chains as tied to cytomegalovirus.

The CDR3 totals 12 residues. Per germline, CDR1 MNHEY and CDR2 SMNVEV (reference sequence). V dropped 8 bases and J dropped 1 base, with 8 bases sitting between them. With respect to this clone: No antigen is known for it.

The TCR was taken from a girl aged 5-17 years in good health and CMV-seropositive. V usage is TRBV27 and J usage is TRBJ1-1; possible D gene TRBD1, 6 bases. Specimen: PBMCs. The CDR3 nucleotides are TGTGCCAGCCAACAGGGGAACACTGAAGCTTTCTTT. Encoded protein: CASQQGNTEAFF.